This T cell receptor (beta chain) was profiled in a study of control samples from healthy donors and cancer patients. Germline V CDR1 and CDR2: SGHDT, YYEEEE. V shed 2 bases and J 10 bases; nucleotides not matched to a gene: 6. The CDR3 runs 14 residues. Repertoires were generated with immunoSEQ multiplex PCR, while TCRdb's copy carries only in-frame clones and drops some. The sample records under 200,000 clones, around 90% being singletons. The source material was blood. This sequence joins TRBV5-6 and TRBJ2-1, with 10 positions matching TRBD1. This clonotype was obtained from a woman younger than 45 in good health. CDR3: CASSFGTGEGEQFF. In DNA form, the CDR3 reads TGTGCCAGCAGCTTCGGGACAGGGGAAGGAGAGCAGTTCTTC.